The source of this T cell receptor beta chain is a study of blood T cell repertoires in COVID-19. Study-wide context: Sample material is recorded as cDNA or gDNA derived from T cells, B-cell-depleted T cells, or PBMCs.

The ends were cut back, 1 base at V and 3 bases at J, with 14 bases in the middle. Germline values: CDR1 SGHDN, CDR2 FVKESK. The CDR3 spans 16 residues. Participants spanned ages 18 to 89 years and resided in about 24 US areas. Participants in the exposed group had met a COVID-19 case in the 2 weeks before joining the study. Authors' analysis steps: Amplification with reference gene primers provided the estimates of nucleated cell counts. The repertoire was sequenced with immunoSEQ multiplex PCR; TCRdb's copy has only in-frame clones and lacks some. That table is the source of V, J and clone size, and D and trimming were worked out from the DNA. This repertoire shows some 180,000 clones, approximately 80% found once; its top ten account for around 15%.

Sequencing was performed on PBMCs or T cells enriched from blood (not recorded which). V and J are TRBV14 and TRBJ2-3; TRBD2 is a possible D gene (6 bases). The sequence came from a man aged 60-69 years who had been exposed to COVID-19. The CDR3 sequence: CASSQGGKGRTDTQYF. Here the CDR3 DNA reads TGTGCCAGCAGCCAAGGAGGCAAGGGGAGGACAGATACGCAGTATTTT.